The clone carrying this T cell receptor (beta chain) was recorded at least ten times. The antigen is not known. These data are taken from a study of T-cell memory formation after mild COVID-19. As for the study in general: There were largely donor-specific TCR clusters.

The CDR3 contains 13 residues. V lost 8 bases to trimming and J lost 9 bases, with 17 bases between them. CDR1 and CDR2 from the germline V gene are SEHNR and FQNEAQ (reference sequence). Findings and limits, study-wide: From day 15 to 85, contracting clones were balanced between CD4 and CD8, whereas later expanders leaned toward CD4+.

One entry per CDR3 protein, called by TCRdb with MiXCR from the 5' RACE reads. This sample has approximately 100,000 distinct CDR3 sequences, with 11% found just once. This chain connects TRBV7-9 to TRBJ2-1; TRBD1 is a possible D gene (5 bases). Material: PBMCs or a T cell subset sorted from them (not recorded which). The receptor was derived from a man aged 18 to 29 who had mild COVID-19 (a few samples of this study predate the infection). Cell type and time point are not known. CDR3 DNA sequence: TGTGCCAGCCCAAGGGCAGGGAAGGGTGAGCAGTTCTTC. This translates into CASPRAGKGEQFF. Full variable domain (rest looked up from reference TRBV7-9 and TRBJ2-1): DTGVSQNPRHKITKRGQNVTFRCDPISEHNRLYWYRQTLGQGPEFLTYFQNEAQLEKSRLLSDRFSAERPKGSFSTLEIQRTEQGDSAMYLCASPRAGKGEQFFGPGTRLTVL.